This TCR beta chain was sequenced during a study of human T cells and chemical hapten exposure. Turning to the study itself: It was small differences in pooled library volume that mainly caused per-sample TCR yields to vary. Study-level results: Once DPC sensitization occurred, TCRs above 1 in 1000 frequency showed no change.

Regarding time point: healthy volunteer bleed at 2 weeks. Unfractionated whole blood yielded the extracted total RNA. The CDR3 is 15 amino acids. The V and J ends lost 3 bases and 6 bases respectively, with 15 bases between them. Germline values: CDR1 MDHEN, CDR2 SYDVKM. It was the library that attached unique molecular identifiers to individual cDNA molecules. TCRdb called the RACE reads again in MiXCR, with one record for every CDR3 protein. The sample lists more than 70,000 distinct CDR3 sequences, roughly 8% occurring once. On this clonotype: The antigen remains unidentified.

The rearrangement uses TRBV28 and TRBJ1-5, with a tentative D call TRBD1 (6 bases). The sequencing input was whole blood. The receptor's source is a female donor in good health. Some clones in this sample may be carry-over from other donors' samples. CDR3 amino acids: CASSLGAQGTQPQHF. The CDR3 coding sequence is TGTGCCAGCAGTTTGGGCGCGCAGGGGACTCAGCCCCAGCATTTT.